Listed below are T cell receptor beta chains from one sample, sequenced in a study of blood T cell repertoires in COVID-19. Clones were sequenced by immunoSEQ multiplex PCR, and TCRdb holds only the in-frame ones, with some missing. Here the sample spans approximately 480,000 clones, nearly 90% being singletons. The source material was peripheral blood. Receptor source: a man aged 18 to 30 with COVID-19, enrolled during active disease. CDR3s include the opening cysteine and the closing phenylalanine or tryptophan. The D gene is left open where the match is weak. Clone size is shown for a subset of rows, as once, few, many or a class of expanded clone.

V gene,clone size,J gene,D gene,CDR3 protein,CDR3 DNA
TRBV13,NA,TRBJ2-1,NA,CASSLGRSDQEQFF,TGTGCCAGCAGCTTAGGCCGGAGCGATCAGGAGCAGTTCTTC
TRBV2,once,TRBJ1-5,TRBD1,CASSADRVGQPQHF,TGTGCCAGCAGTGCGGACAGGGTTGGGCAGCCCCAGCATTTT
TRBV5-1,NA,TRBJ1-1,NA,CASSLREVGTEAFF,TGCGCCAGCAGCTTAAGAGAAGTTGGCACTGAAGCTTTCTTT
TRBV19,once,TRBJ2-1,TRBD1,CASSLGQGHDEQFF,TGTGCCAGTAGTTTAGGACAGGGTCATGATGAGCAGTTCTTC
TRBV7-9,once,TRBJ2-1,TRBD1,CASSLSTGVYYNEQFF,TGTGCCAGCAGCTTGTCGACAGGGGTTTATTACAATGAGCAGTTCTTC
TRBV14,NA,TRBJ2-3,NA,CASSHWASDTQYF,TGTGCCAGCAGCCACTGGGCCTCGGATACGCAGTATTTT
TRBV29-1,NA,TRBJ1-3,NA,CSVIQGPGNTIYF,TGCAGCGTGATACAGGGCCCTGGAAACACCATATATTTT
TRBV7-9,NA,TRBJ2-7,TRBD2,CAGKGLTSSREQYF,TGTGCCGGAAAGGGACTAACTTCCTCTCGGGAGCAGTACTTC
TRBV9,NA,TRBJ2-3,TRBD2,CASSVDGGAIADTQYF,TGTGCCAGCAGCGTCGACGGGGGGGCCATAGCAGATACGCAGTATTTT
TRBV30,NA,TRBJ1-2,NA,CASFRANYGYTF,TGTGCCTCATTCAGGGCGAACTATGGCTACACCTTC
TRBV5-6,NA,TRBJ2-2,TRBD1,CASSLGQGSTGELFF,TGTGCCAGCAGCTTAGGACAGGGGAGCACCGGGGAGCTGTTTTTT
TRBV11-3,NA,TRBJ2-1,TRBD2,CASSLATSGYNEQFF,TGTGCCAGCAGCTTAGCAACTAGCGGGTACAATGAGCAGTTCTTC
TRBV2,NA,TRBJ2-1,TRBD2,CASSGLAGNSYNEQFF,TGTGCCAGCAGTGGACTAGCGGGGAACTCCTACAATGAGCAGTTCTTC
TRBV28,NA,TRBJ2-3,TRBD2,CASHGGAADTQYF,TGTGCCTCCCACGGGGGGGCCGCAGATACGCAGTATTTT
TRBV6-1,NA,TRBJ1-6,NA,CASSEADRSSYNSPLHF,TGTGCCAGCAGTGAAGCTGACAGGAGCTCCTATAATTCACCCCTCCACTTT
TRBV19,NA,TRBJ2-1,NA,CATNLATSYNEQFF,TGTGCCACCAACCTAGCTACCTCCTACAATGAGCAGTTCTTC
TRBV6-6,NA,TRBJ1-1,TRBD1,CASSRRTGGLNTEAFF,TGTGCCAGCAGCCGCCGGACAGGGGGTTTGAACACTGAAGCTTTCTTT
TRBV6-6,NA,TRBJ1-2,NA,CASSYSAAYGYTF,TGTGCCAGCAGTTACTCAGCCGCCTATGGCTACACCTTC
TRBV6-2/TRBV6-3,NA,TRBJ2-7,NA,CASSDSISSEQYF,TGTGCCAGCAGTGACTCTATATCTTCCGAGCAGTACTTC
TRBV6-6,NA,TRBJ2-7,NA,CATWGSGTYEQYF,TGTGCCACTTGGGGTAGCGGAACCTACGAGCAGTACTTC
TRBV15,NA,TRBJ2-3,NA,CATAYKDTQYF,TGTGCAACAGCCTATAAAGATACGCAGTATTTT
TRBV11-3,NA,TRBJ1-3,TRBD1,CASSQRDSPGTIYF,TGTGCCAGCAGCCAAAGGGACAGCCCCGGGACCATATATTTT
TRBV6-5,NA,TRBJ2-3,NA,CASSSPGTDTQYF,TGTGCCAGCAGTTCCCCCGGCACAGATACGCAGTATTTT
TRBV27,NA,TRBJ2-1,NA,CASTGSSYNEQFF,TGTGCCAGCACTGGGAGCTCCTACAATGAGCAGTTCTTC
TRBV6-2/TRBV6-3,NA,TRBJ2-7,TRBD1,CASSSPLQRDRGYIEQYF,TGTGCCAGCAGTTCACCCCTCCAACGCGACAGGGGTTATATCGAGCAGTACTTC
TRBV20-1,NA,TRBJ2-3,TRBD1,CSASGTGGGTDTQYF,TGCAGTGCTAGTGGGACAGGGGGCGGCACAGATACGCAGTATTTT
TRBV5-8,NA,TRBJ2-7,NA,CASGTSTGEQYF,TGTGCCAGCGGGACATCAACGGGCGAGCAGTACTTC
TRBV12-5,NA,TRBJ2-2,TRBD1,CASGLEGAGGELFF,TGTGCTAGTGGTTTAGAGGGGGCCGGCGGGGAGCTGTTTTTT
TRBV4-1,NA,TRBJ2-5,NA,CASSPPGDQETQYF,TGCGCCAGCAGCCCTCCGGGGGACCAAGAGACCCAGTACTTC
TRBV29-1,NA,TRBJ1-1,NA,CSVEARIVLNTEAFF,TGCAGCGTTGAAGCGAGGATTGTATTGAACACTGAAGCTTTCTTT
TRBV24-1,NA,TRBJ2-7,TRBD1,CATSEPTGYEQYF,TGTGCCACCAGTGAGCCGACAGGGTACGAGCAGTACTTC
TRBV5-1,NA,TRBJ1-4,NA,CASSRTQGVRSEKLFF,TGCGCCAGCAGCCGGACCCAGGGCGTGAGGAGTGAAAAACTGTTTTTT
TRBV27,NA,TRBJ2-5,TRBD2,CASSSIGLAGETQYF,TGTGCCAGCAGTTCTATCGGACTAGCGGGCGAGACCCAGTACTTC
TRBV18,NA,TRBJ2-2,NA,CASSPGAGELFF,TGTGCCAGCTCACCAGGAGCCGGGGAGCTGTTTTTT
TRBV5-4,NA,TRBJ1-2,NA,CASSLGGGYTF,TGTGCCAGCAGCTTGGGCGGTGGCTACACCTTC